This TCR beta chain originates from a study of blood T cell repertoires in COVID-19. Study background: Spain, Italy and the United States supplied samples that represented acute and convalescent COVID-19.

Germline assignment: CDR1 SEHNR and CDR2 FQNEAQ (reference sequence). The V and J ends lost 4 bases and 9 bases respectively, with 12 bases between them. The CDR3 runs to 12 residues. Participant-reported clinical history was the basis for cohort assignment. Study processing details: Reference gene primer amplification in the assay estimated nucleated cell counts. Measured with immunoSEQ multiplex PCR; TCRdb has only the in-frame clones, and not every one. The V and J calls and the clone size are those of that table, but D and trimming were determined from the DNA. Counted here are almost 200,000 clones, 89% occurring once; the ten biggest clones make up around 8.4%.

Sequenced sample: PBMCs or T cells enriched from blood (not recorded which). The V call is TRBV7-9, the J call TRBJ1-1; D call uncertain. The TCR comes from a woman in her late teens or twenties who had recovered from COVID-19. The CDR3: CASSSNRGKAFF. CDR3 bases: TGTGCCAGCAGCTCTAACAGAGGGAAAGCTTTCTTT.